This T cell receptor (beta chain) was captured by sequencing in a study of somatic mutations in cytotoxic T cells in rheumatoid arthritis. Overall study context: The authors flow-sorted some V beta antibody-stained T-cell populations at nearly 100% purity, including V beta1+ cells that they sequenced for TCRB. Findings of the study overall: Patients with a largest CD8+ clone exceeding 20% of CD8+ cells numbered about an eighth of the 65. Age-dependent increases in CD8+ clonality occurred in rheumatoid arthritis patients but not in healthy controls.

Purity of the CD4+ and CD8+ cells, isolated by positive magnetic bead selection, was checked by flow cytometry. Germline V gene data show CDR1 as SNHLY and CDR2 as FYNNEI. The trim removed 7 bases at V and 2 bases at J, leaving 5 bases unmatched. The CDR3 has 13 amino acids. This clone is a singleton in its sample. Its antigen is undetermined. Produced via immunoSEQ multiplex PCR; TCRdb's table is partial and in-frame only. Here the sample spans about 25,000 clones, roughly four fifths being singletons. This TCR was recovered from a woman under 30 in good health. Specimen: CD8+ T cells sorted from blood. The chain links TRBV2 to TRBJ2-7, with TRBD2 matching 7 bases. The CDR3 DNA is TGTGCCAGCACAGGACTAGTAACCTACGAGCAGTACTTC. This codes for CASTGLVTYEQYF.